Below, 27 T cell receptor beta chains from the same sample are listed, as sequenced in a study of blood T cell repertoires in COVID-19. The protocol was immunoSEQ multiplex PCR, while the TCRdb copy is restricted to in-frame clones and leaves out a portion. The table includes some 350,000 clones, around 87% detected once. Sequenced material: peripheral blood. The source of these receptors is a human donor in a cohort sampled during active COVID-19.

This chain joins TRBV2 and TRBJ2-7, with a tentative D call TRBD2 (6 bases). The CDR3 loop spans 12 amino acids. CDR1 is SNHLY, CDR2 FYNNEI, per germline. V lost 7 bases and J 4 bases, leaving 11 bases between the germline ends. The CDR3 DNA reads as TGTGCCAGCACGACTAGACATTACGAGCAGTACTTC. This codes for CASTTRHYEQYF.

The chain employs TRBV20-1 and TRBJ1-1, with D uncertain. The CDR3 is made up of 13 amino acids. CDR1 is DFQATT and CDR2 is SNEGSKA in the germline V gene (reference sequence). V was clipped by 3 bases and J by 5 bases, with 13 bases between them. CDR3 coding DNA: TGCAGTGCTAGTAGAGGGAGAGGGACTGAAGCTTTCTTT. It specifies CSASRGRGTEAFF.

The rearrangement joins TRBV27 to TRBJ2-7; no definite D call. CDR1 MNHEY and CDR2 SMNVEV come from the germline V gene (reference sequence). CDR3 length: 14 residues. The V end was cut by 5 bases, the J end by 0 bases, with 11 bases between. DNA of the CDR3: TGTGCCAGCAGTACGTCAACGGTCTCCTACGAGCAGTACTTC. The encoded protein is CASSTSTVSYEQYF.

The V call is TRBV25-1, the J call TRBJ2-5; 10 nucleotides match TRBD2. CDR3 length equals 17 residues. Germline V lookup: CDR1 MGHDK, CDR2 SYGVNS. The V gene end was trimmed by 5 bases and the J gene end by 2 bases; junction bases not matched to a gene: 11. In DNA form, the CDR3 reads TGTGCCAGCAGTTTAGCGGGGGGCCCGAAGCGGCAAGAGACCCAGTACTTC. Translated: CASSLAGGPKRQETQYF.

The V and J genes are TRBV28 and TRBJ2-1, with 8 positions matching TRBD2. The V gene's germline CDR1 is MDHEN and CDR2 SYDVKM. With V trimmed by 3 bases and J by 3 bases, 7 bases remained unmatched. The CDR3 has 16 amino acids. This CDR3 is CASSFAGGVNYNEQFF. The CDR3 DNA sequence: TGTGCCAGCAGTTTCGCCGGGGGGGTCAACTACAATGAGCAGTTCTTC.

This clone occurred once. The chain carries TRBV30 and TRBJ1-4; 7 nucleotides agree with TRBD1. From germline, CDR1 is GTSNPN and CDR2 SVGIG (reference sequence). V gave up 3 bases and J gave up 4 bases; unmatched junction bases: 5. CDR3 size: 14 residues. The CDR3 loop is CAWRGGQDNEKLFF. CDR3 DNA sequence: TGTGCCTGGAGAGGTGGACAGGATAATGAAAAACTGTTTTTT.

The chain employs TRBV9 and TRBJ2-7, with D perhaps matching TRBD2 (6 bases). V was trimmed by 0 bases and J by 4 bases, leaving 17 bases between them. Germline V gene sequence: CDR1 SGDLS, CDR2 YYNGEE. The CDR3 covers 16 residues. CDR3 sequence: CASSVDGAGKTYEQYF. CDR3 DNA sequence: TGTGCCAGCAGCGTAGACGGGGCGGGAAAAACTTACGAGCAGTACTTC.

Here the CDR3 reads CASSEIRGTQYF. CDR3 nucleotide sequence: TGCGCCAGCAGCGAAATAAGGGGGACCCAGTACTTC. V and J are TRBV10-2 and TRBJ2-5; the D gene is possibly TRBD1 (5 bases). Trimming took off 6 bases at V and 7 bases at J, with 12 bases between the two ends. In germline, CDR1 is WSHSY, CDR2 SAAADI. The CDR3 contains 12 residues.

The V call is TRBV19, the J call TRBJ1-1, with 8 bases matching TRBD1. Looked up from germline, CDR1 is LNHDA and CDR2 is SQIVND (reference sequence). J was trimmed by 1 base and V by 5 bases; bases with no gene match: 3. The CDR3 contains 14 residues. CDR3 amino acids: CASSATGANTEAFF. The CDR3 DNA sequence: TGTGCCAGTAGTGCGACAGGGGCGAACACTGAAGCTTTCTTT.

The CDR3 loop is CAWSLEDRDPREANVLTF. The CDR3 DNA is TGTGCCTGGAGTCTAGAGGACAGGGACCCCAGAGAGGCCAACGTCCTGACTTTC. The chain recombines TRBV30 with TRBJ2-6; 8 nucleotides align to TRBD1. Germline V CDR1 and CDR2: GTSNPN, SVGIG (reference sequence). Trimming removed 2 bases from V and 6 bases from J; junction bases left unmatched: 15. This CDR3 has 18 residues. The full variable domain, completed using reference TRBV30 and TRBJ2-6, is SQTIHQWPATLVQPVGSPLSLECTVEGTSNPNLYWYRQAAGRGLQLLFYSVGIGQISSEVPQNLSASRPQDRQFILSSKKLLLSDSGFYLCAWSLEDRDPREANVLTFGAGSRLTVL.

The chain combines TRBV24-1 with TRBJ2-2; D is perhaps TRBD1 (5 bases). The CDR3 has 14 residues. Trimming left V 6 bases short and J 4 bases short, with 11 bases between. From germline, CDR1 is KGHDR and CDR2 SFDVKD. The DNA of the CDR3 is TGTGCCACCAGTTCGGCTGACAGCACCGGGGAGCTGTTTTTT. Translated: CATSSADSTGELFF.

V and J are TRBV18 and TRBJ2-1; a weak D match, TRBD1 (6 bases). CDR3 length equals 15 residues. Germline V gives CDR1 KGHSH, CDR2 LQKENI. The V end was cut by 9 bases, the J end by 1 base, with 16 bases between. The CDR3 DNA follows: TGTGCCAGTTCCCCGACAGGCCAATCCTACAATGAGCAGTTCTTC. Its protein is CASSPTGQSYNEQFF.

The V gene is TRBV5-1, the J gene TRBJ2-7, with D perhaps TRBD2 (6 bases). Per the germline V gene, CDR1 is SGHRS and CDR2 is YFSETQ. Trimming cost V 3 bases and J 4 bases, with 20 bases left between them. The CDR3 covers 16 residues. The CDR3 here is CASSYRLGGLGYEQYF. In DNA form, the CDR3 reads TGCGCCAGCAGCTACAGACTAGGAGGTTTGGGGTACGAGCAGTACTTC.

The chain employs TRBV4-1 and TRBJ1-1, with D tentatively TRBD1 (6 bases). The V gene lost 4 bases and the J gene lost 0 bases, with 12 bases spanning the gap. The V gene's germline CDR1 is MGHRA and CDR2 YSYEKL. The CDR3 has 15 amino acids. CDR3 DNA sequence: TGCGCCAGCAGCCTATCCGACAGGATGAACACTGAAGCTTTCTTT. It codes for CASSLSDRMNTEAFF.

To note about this clone: At the DNA level, this CDR3 is encoded by other sequences in the same sample as well. This chain uses TRBV5-1 with TRBJ2-7; a possible D gene is TRBD2 (5 bases). CDR3 size: 14 residues. Germline V gene lookup returns CDR1 SGHRS and CDR2 YFSETQ. V was clipped by 1 base and J by 1 base, with 9 bases between them. CDR3 protein: CASSLLPGSYEQYF. In nucleotides, the CDR3 is TGCGCCAGCAGCTTGCTGCCGGGATCCTACGAGCAGTACTTC.

The V gene is TRBV5-5, the J gene TRBJ2-5, with D unclear. Germline lookup yields CDR1 SGHKS and CDR2 YYEKEE (reference sequence). This CDR3 has 13 amino acids. Trimming shortened V by 0 bases and J by 2 bases, and 5 bases separated the two germline ends. The CDR3 DNA reads as TGTGCCAGCAGCTTGGACATACAAGAGACCCAGTACTTC. As protein: CASSLDIQETQYF.

This chain connects TRBV6-6 to TRBJ2-1, with 11 bases fitting TRBD2. There are 15 residues in the CDR3. Germline assignment: CDR1 MNHNY and CDR2 SVGAGI (reference sequence). V shed 5 bases and J 5 bases; nucleotides not matched to a gene: 5. The DNA of the CDR3 is TGTGCCAGCAGTCTTACTAGCGGGAGTAACAATGAGCAGTTCTTC. Amino acid sequence: CASSLTSGSNNEQFF.

This chain joins TRBV2 and TRBJ1-4; tentative D call: TRBD1 (6 bases). With 3 bases removed from V and 0 bases from J, the gap between germline ends came to 11 bases. CDR3 length: 16 residues. Germline assignment: CDR1 SNHLY and CDR2 FYNNEI. The CDR3 sequence is CASSDVRTATNEKLFF. CDR3 in DNA: TGTGCCAGCAGTGACGTTAGGACAGCAACTAATGAAAAACTGTTTTTT.

A note on this clone: The sample carries other DNA sequences with the same CDR3. The V and J genes are TRBV6-5 and TRBJ2-7; 8 positions agree with TRBD2. The germline gives CDR1 MNHEY, CDR2 SVGAGI. This CDR3 has 13 amino acids. V trimming: 5 bases; J trimming: 0 bases; junction bases outside the gene matches: 0. The CDR3 DNA is TGTGCCAGCAGTACTAGCGGCTCCTACGAGCAGTACTTC. Amino acid sequence: CASSTSGSYEQYF.

This chain connects TRBV5-4 to TRBJ2-3; weak D call: TRBD1 (5 bases). The CDR3 has 16 residues. The V gene lost 0 bases and the J gene lost 5 bases, with 16 bases spanning the gap. Looked up from germline, CDR1 is SGHNT and CDR2 is YYREEE (reference sequence). The CDR3, as DNA: TGTGCCAGCAGCTTGGGTCCAGGGCTGGACGTAGATACGCAGTATTTT. This translates into CASSLGPGLDVDTQYF.

V usage is TRBV30 and J usage is TRBJ1-2; D call uncertain. The CDR3 is 14 amino acids. Germline V gene lookup returns CDR1 GTSNPN and CDR2 SVGIG (reference sequence). Trimming removed 0 bases from V and 8 bases from J, with 16 bases in between. CDR3: CAWSVEGLEGGYTF. The CDR3 DNA is TGTGCCTGGAGTGTAGAGGGCCTAGAAGGGGGCTACACCTTC.

The V call is TRBV19, the J call TRBJ2-1; 8 bases match TRBD2. The V gene's germline CDR1 is LNHDA and CDR2 SQIVND (reference sequence). The CDR3 runs to 15 residues. Losses at the gene ends were 5 bases for V and 7 bases for J; bases not matched to a gene: 10. CDR3 region: CASSEAGGLRNEQFF. The CDR3 coding sequence is TGTGCCAGTAGTGAGGCGGGAGGCCTAAGGAATGAGCAGTTCTTC.

The rearrangement links TRBV27 to TRBJ1-2; 7 nucleotides line up with TRBD1. The CDR3 covers 15 residues. Germline-derived CDR1 and CDR2 are MNHEY and SMNVEV (reference sequence). J gave up 1 base and V 6 bases, and 8 bases lay outside the gene matches. The CDR3 DNA reads TGTGCCAGCAGCCTACGACAGGGTCGTAACTATGGCTACACCTTC. The encoded protein is CASSLRQGRNYGYTF.

This clone was observed once. The gene calls are TRBV12-3 or TRBV12-4 and TRBJ1-2, with D possibly being TRBD1 (5 bases). Trimming took 5 bases from V and 2 from J, leaving 9 bases between them. The CDR3 runs 13 residues. CDR3 residues: CASSKTENYGYTF. The CDR3 DNA sequence: TGTGCCAGCAGTAAGACAGAAAACTATGGCTACACCTTC.

This chain links TRBV27 with TRBJ1-2; 7 bases are a match to TRBD1. The trim removed 11 bases at V and 5 bases at J, leaving 17 bases unmatched. The CDR3 runs 15 residues. In germline, CDR1 is MNHEY, CDR2 SMNVEV (reference sequence). This chain's CDR3 is CASGPGGNAGYGYTF. The DNA for the CDR3 is TGTGCCTCTGGTCCAGGGGGGAACGCGGGATATGGCTACACCTTC.

The CDR3 DNA follows: TGTGCCAGCAGCTTGGGTCTGGAGGATGAGCAGTTCTTC. Encoded protein: CASSLGLEDEQFF. The chain is built from TRBV11-3 and TRBJ2-1; D may be TRBD2 (5 bases). Germline CDR1 reads SGHNT; CDR2 reads YENEEA. The CDR3 totals 13 residues. Trimming left V 3 bases short and J 8 bases short, with 11 bases between.

The chain has TRBV7-8 and TRBJ1-1; no clear D gene. The CDR3 covers 13 residues. Germline CDR1 SGHVS, CDR2 FQNEAQ. Between the trimmed V and J ends, which lost 5 bases and 1 base, there was a span of 8 bases. The DNA of the CDR3 is TGTGCCAGCAGCAGCATTAGGAACACTGAAGCTTTCTTT. Its protein is CASSSIRNTEAFF.